The next 26 T cell receptor beta chains were all read from a single sample in a study of blood T cell repertoires in COVID-19. Data came from immunoSEQ multiplex PCR; TCRdb stores just in-frame clones and leaves some out. Among about 86,000 clones listed, 82% were seen once. The specimen sequenced was peripheral blood. Source of these receptors: a woman older than 75 with acute or convalescent COVID-19.

The chain carries TRBV21-1 and TRBJ2-1; the table's D gene call, TRBD2, was not cross checked with the DNA. TRBV21-1 is annotated as a pseudogene. The CDR3 spans 16 residues. The CDR3 region is CASSPGNSSFYNEQFF. CDR3 nucleotides: TGTGCCAGCAGTCCCGGGAACAGTAGTTTTTACAATGAGCAGTTCTTC.

The V gene is TRBV7-2, the J gene TRBJ1-5; 8 bases line up with TRBD1. CDR3 length equals 14 residues. Germline V gene lookup returns CDR1 SGHTA and CDR2 FQGNSA. V was clipped by 6 bases and J by 4 bases; unmatched bases: 5. The CDR3 sequence is CASRSGTGNQPQHF. The CDR3 coding sequence is TGTGCCAGCAGGTCTGGGACAGGTAATCAGCCCCAGCATTTT. The full variable domain, in which reference TRBV7-2 and TRBJ1-5 provide the parts outside the CDR3, is GAGVSQSPSNKVTEKGKDVELRCDPISGHTALYWYRQSLGQGLEFLIYFQGNSAPDKSGLPSDRFSAERTGGSVSTLTIQRTQQEDSAVYLCASRSGTGNQPQHFGDGTRLSIL.

The J gene is TRBJ1-1, the V gene TRBV2, with 9 bases identical to TRBD1. Germline CDR1 is SNHLY and CDR2 is FYNNEI. This CDR3 region has 13 residues. V gave up 7 bases and J gave up 3 bases; unmatched junction bases: 3. CDR3 residues: CASNRDRDTEAFF. CDR3 sequence (DNA): TGTGCCAGCAACCGGGACAGGGACACTGAAGCTTTCTTT.

This chain connects TRBV6-5 to TRBJ1-1; no reliable D call. The ends were cut back, 4 bases at V and 11 bases at J, with 11 bases in the middle. The CDR3 extends over 11 amino acids. Per germline, CDR1 MNHEY and CDR2 SVGAGI. The CDR3 sequence is CASSFAGRAFF. The CDR3 coding sequence is TGTGCCAGCAGTTTCGCGGGGAGGGCTTTCTTT.

For the CDR3, the DNA is TGTGCCAGCAGCTTAACAGTTGCAACTAATGAAAAACTGTTTTTT. It specifies CASSLTVATNEKLFF. The chain joins TRBV11-2 to TRBJ1-4; D ambiguous. V lost 2 bases, J lost 0 bases, and 7 bases lay in between. CDR1 is SGHAT and CDR2 is FQNNGV in the germline V gene. CDR3 length: 15 residues. Variable domain in full (rest from reference TRBV11-2 and TRBJ1-4): EAGVAQSPRYKIIEKRQSVAFWCNPISGHATLYWYQQILGQGPKLLIQFQNNGVVDDSQLPKDRFSAERLKGVDSTLKIQPAKLEDSAVYLCASSLTVATNEKLFFGSGTQLSVL.

CDR3 loop: CASSLRGTDTQYF. The CDR3, as DNA: TGTGCCAGCAGCTTACGGGGCACAGATACGCAGTATTTT. V usage is TRBV11-1 and J usage is TRBJ2-3; D is unresolved. CDR1 SGHAT and CDR2 FQDESV come from the germline V gene (reference sequence). The CDR3 contains 13 residues. V lost 2 bases and J 1 base, leaving 4 bases between the germline ends.

This chain uses TRBV2 with TRBJ1-6; no definite D call. The V gene lost 4 bases and the J gene lost 6 bases, with 10 bases spanning the gap. The CDR3 contains 14 residues. Germline V gene lookup returns CDR1 SNHLY and CDR2 FYNNEI. The CDR3 is CASSGLPGNSPLHF. The CDR3 DNA is TGTGCCAGCAGTGGGCTACCGGGTAATTCACCCCTCCACTTT.

This clone was observed once. The chain is built from TRBV5-1 and TRBJ2-7; D call uncertain. Germline CDR1 reads SGHRS; CDR2 reads YFSETQ. The CDR3 sequence is 15 residues long. V was shortened by 2 bases and J by 2 bases, with 14 bases between the two germline ends. Here the CDR3 DNA reads TGCGCCAGCAGCTTTTCGAGATTTCCGACCTACGAGCAGTACTTC. Amino acids: CASSFSRFPTYEQYF.

The chain joins TRBV5-1 to TRBJ1-1, with unresolved D. The CDR3 is 15 residues long. Germline V CDR1 and CDR2: SGHRS, YFSETQ. V was shortened by 7 bases and J by 0 bases, with 16 bases between the two germline ends. The CDR3 here is CASRRQSRLNTEAFF. The CDR3 region has the DNA TGCGCCAGCCGGAGGCAGTCCCGTTTGAACACTGAAGCTTTCTTT.

This chain joins TRBV19 and TRBJ2-7; TRBD2 aligns across 7 bases. J lost 6 bases, V lost 8 bases, and 13 bases had no gene match. The CDR3 has 14 residues. CDR1 LNHDA and CDR2 SQIVND come from the germline V gene (reference sequence). CDR3 in amino acids: CASSSGTIVREQYF. The CDR3 DNA reads as TGTGCCAGTTCGTCCGGGACTATCGTGCGCGAGCAGTACTTC.

The rearrangement links TRBV7-2 to TRBJ1-3; D remains unclear. V was trimmed by 5 bases and J by 1 base, leaving 9 bases between them. There are 14 residues in the CDR3. Germline assignment: CDR1 SGHTA and CDR2 FQGNSA. The CDR3 coding sequence is TGTGCCAGCAGCAGCGGCCCTTCTGGAAACACCATATATTTT. Protein: CASSSGPSGNTIYF.

J is TRBJ2-3 and V is TRBV11-1; 11 bases map to TRBD2. The CDR3 loop spans 16 amino acids. The V and J ends lost 4 bases and 2 bases, in that order; junction bases with no gene match: 5. Germline assignment: CDR1 SGHAT and CDR2 FQDESV (reference sequence). The CDR3 loop is CASSSLAGGLTDTQYF. For the CDR3, the DNA is TGTGCCAGCAGCTCGTTAGCGGGAGGGCTCACAGATACGCAGTATTTT.

The rearrangement uses TRBV21-1 and TRBJ1-1; the table names TRBD1, a call not compared with the DNA. TRBV21-1 corresponds to a pseudogene. This CDR3 is built from 13 residues. The DNA of the CDR3 is TGTGCCAGCCCCATTCAGGGGAACACTGAAGCTTTCTTT. This translates into CASPIQGNTEAFF.

The table lists this clone with a few counts. The V gene is TRBV2, the J gene TRBJ1-2; D gene ambiguous. Between the trimmed V and J ends, which lost 3 bases and 5 bases, there was a span of 10 bases. Per the germline V gene, CDR1 is SNHLY and CDR2 is FYNNEI. This CDR3 contains 13 residues. CDR3 loop: CASSDQRGYGYTF. CDR3 DNA sequence: TGTGCCAGCAGTGACCAGAGAGGGTATGGCTACACCTTC.

The J gene is TRBJ1-2, the V gene TRBV12-5; possible D gene TRBD1, 5 bases. The CDR3 contains 15 residues. CDR1 and CDR2 (germline): LGHNT, FRNRAP. Trimming took off 5 bases at V and 1 base at J, with 14 bases between the two ends. CDR3: CASGLSGLNNYGYTF. CDR3 nucleotides: TGTGCTAGTGGTCTATCAGGGCTCAATAACTATGGCTACACCTTC.

In its sample, this clone was seen once. The V call is TRBV2, the J call TRBJ2-7; D is ambiguous. Trimming pared 7 bases from V and 12 bases from J, leaving 16 bases between. The V gene's germline CDR1 is SNHLY and CDR2 FYNNEI. The CDR3 extends over 11 amino acids. The CDR3 loop is CASTRGVPRYF. In DNA form, the CDR3 reads TGTGCCAGCACCCGAGGAGTCCCGCGGTACTTC.

This clone was observed a single time. The chain combines TRBV28 with TRBJ2-1, with TRBD2 matching 13 bases. The length of the CDR3 is 15 residues. J was trimmed by 10 bases and V by 5 bases; bases with no gene match: 8. Germline CDR1 and CDR2: MDHEN and SYDVKM. The CDR3 here is CASSRGLAGVEEQFF. As DNA, the CDR3 is TGTGCCAGCAGTCGTGGACTAGCGGGAGTAGAGGAGCAGTTCTTC.

The V call is TRBV19, the J call TRBJ1-5; D gene ambiguous. CDR1 is LNHDA and CDR2 is SQIVND in the germline V gene (reference sequence). CDR3 length: 14 residues. V shed 10 bases and J shed 2 bases, with 15 bases lying between them. CDR3 bases: TGTGCCACCTTCCCCGGGGTTGGCAATCAGCCCCAGCATTTT. Protein: CATFPGVGNQPQHF.

V is TRBV20-1 and J is TRBJ1-5, with 8 bases identical to TRBD1. The V gene's germline CDR1 is DFQATT and CDR2 SNEGSKA (reference sequence). The trim removed 3 bases at V and 5 bases at J, leaving 9 bases unmatched. This CDR3 has 15 amino acids. CDR3 region: CSASPDRGYHQPQHF. The CDR3 nucleotides are TGCAGTGCTAGTCCCGACAGGGGTTATCATCAGCCCCAGCATTTT.

The rearrangement links TRBV7-9 to TRBJ1-2; D gene uncertain. This CDR3 is built from 13 residues. V lost 2 bases, J lost 3 bases, and 7 bases lay in between. Per the germline V gene, CDR1 is SEHNR and CDR2 is FQNEAQ (reference sequence). The CDR3 DNA sequence: TGTGCCAGCAGCTTAACGCCAGACTATGGCTACACCTTC. This gives the protein CASSLTPDYGYTF.

Here the CDR3 reads CASSYGGNSYNEQFF. The DNA of the CDR3 is TGTGCCAGCAGTTACGGGGGGAATTCCTACAATGAGCAGTTCTTC. This chain links TRBV6-5 with TRBJ2-1, with D tentatively TRBD2 (6 bases). The CDR3 has 15 residues. Germline values: CDR1 MNHEY, CDR2 SVGAGI. V lost 2 bases, J lost 1 base, and 9 bases lay in between.

The chain employs TRBV7-9 and TRBJ2-1; D is undetermined. V was pared by 6 bases and J by 8 bases, with 17 bases between. CDR3 length equals 14 residues. Germline CDR1 is SEHNR and CDR2 is FQNEAQ (reference sequence). The CDR3 sequence is CASSTVAVADEQFF. Written as DNA, the CDR3 is TGTGCCAGCAGTACTGTGGCGGTAGCCGATGAGCAGTTCTTC.

The chain combines TRBV7-2 with TRBJ2-1; 11 positions match TRBD2. The CDR3 runs to 17 residues. The V gene end was trimmed by 1 base and the J gene end by 7 bases; junction bases not matched to a gene: 9. Germline-derived CDR1 and CDR2 are SGHTA and FQGNSA. Here the CDR3 reads CASSLVLAGVQGNEQFF. In DNA, the CDR3 is TGTGCCAGCAGCTTAGTACTAGCGGGAGTACAAGGGAATGAGCAGTTCTTC.

The chain employs TRBV5-6 and TRBJ2-5, with 11 bases lining up with TRBD2. The ends lost 3 bases at V and 2 bases at J; junction bases unmatched: 3. In germline, CDR1 is SGHDT, CDR2 YYEEEE. The CDR3 spans 15 residues. The CDR3 loop is CASSYGTSGQETQYF. For the CDR3, the DNA is TGTGCCAGCAGCTACGGGACTAGCGGACAAGAGACCCAGTACTTC.

The rearrangement links TRBV19 to TRBJ2-7, with D perhaps matching TRBD1 (5 bases). The CDR3 loop spans 10 amino acids. Germline CDR1 reads LNHDA; CDR2 reads SQIVND (reference sequence). V was trimmed by 8 bases and J by 10 bases, leaving 12 bases between them. CDR3 DNA: TGTGCCAGTGGAGACAGCACCCAGTACTTC. Encoded protein: CASGDSTQYF.

This clone appeared a few times. V and J are TRBV15 and TRBJ1-2; 8 positions agree with TRBD1. CDR1 is LNHNV, CDR2 YYDKDF, per germline (reference sequence). The CDR3 extends over 16 amino acids. The trim removed 5 bases at V and 1 base at J, leaving 9 bases unmatched. The CDR3: CATSDDRGPINYGYTF. The CDR3 bases are TGTGCCACCAGCGACGACAGGGGCCCTATTAACTATGGCTACACCTTC.